This T cell receptor (beta chain) came from a study of T cell changes during pregnancy in multiple sclerosis. Libraries were prepared by immunoSEQ multiplex PCR; TCRdb keeps only in-frame clonotypes and omits some of them. The data hold tens of thousands of clones, with approximately 88% observed a single time. CDR1 is SGHVS and CDR2 is FQNEAQ in the germline V gene. The CDR3 contains 14 residues. Trimming left V 3 bases short and J 0 bases short, with 9 bases between. The receptor's source is a female donor with multiple sclerosis, enrolled in a pregnancy study. The sequencing used CD4+ T cells from peripheral blood mononuclear cells, collected in the first trimester of pregnancy. The chain combines TRBV7-8 with TRBJ2-7; D is ambiguous. CDR3 in DNA: TGTGCCAGCAGCTTTCCAGTAAGCTCCTACGAGCAGTACTTC. It specifies CASSFPVSSYEQYF.